This TCR beta chain was sequenced during a study of graft-versus-host responses after intestinal transplantation. Overall study context: Recipients had transplants, and these were multivisceral, liver-intestinal, or isolated intestinal. The whole recipient group had anti-thymocyte globulin induction followed by tacrolimus and steroids for roughly three years.

Whole-study results and caveats: Patients who carried graft-donor T cell macrochimerism also had high graft-versus-host to host-versus-graft clonal ratios in their allografts.

CDR1 and CDR2 from the germline V gene are LNHDA and SQIVND (reference sequence). The V and J ends lost 4 bases and 1 base respectively, with 10 bases between them. This CDR3 region has 14 residues. Concerning this clone itself: The antigen is undetermined.

Sequencing was performed with immunoSEQ multiplex PCR; in TCRdb, only in-frame clones are kept and a portion is missing. The table lists just under 85,000 clones, 80% to 95% of them singletons, with 7.6% in the top ten. The gene calls are TRBV19 and TRBJ1-1; D is unclear. The sample here was unstimulated CD8+ T cells sorted from spleen or lymph node cells, taken before transplant. This TCR came from a human donor who was the organ donor for an intestinal transplant. This CDR3 is CASSTGGGNTEAFF. CDR3 DNA: TGTGCCAGTAGTACGGGTGGCGGGAACACTGAAGCTTTCTTT.